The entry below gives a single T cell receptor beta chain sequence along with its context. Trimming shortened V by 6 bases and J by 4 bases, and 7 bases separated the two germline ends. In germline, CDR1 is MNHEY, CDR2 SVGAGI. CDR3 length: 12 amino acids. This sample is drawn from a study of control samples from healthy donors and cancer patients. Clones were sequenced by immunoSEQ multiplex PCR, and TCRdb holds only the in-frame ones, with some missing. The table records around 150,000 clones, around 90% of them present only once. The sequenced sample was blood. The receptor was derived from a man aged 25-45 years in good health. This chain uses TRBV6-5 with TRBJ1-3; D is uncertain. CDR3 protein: CASSTKGNTIYF. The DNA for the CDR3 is TGTGCCAGCAGCACCAAGGGAAACACCATATATTTT.